The 7 T cell receptor beta chains presented below share a single source sample, sequenced in a study of blood T cell repertoires in COVID-19. TCRdb's copy holds only in-frame clones and misses some; the assay was immunoSEQ multiplex PCR. The sample carries 150,000 to 200,000 clones, 65% to 85% recorded once. The material sequenced was peripheral blood. These receptors all stem from a woman under 40 with acute or convalescent COVID-19.

The rearrangement joins TRBV2 to TRBJ2-3; 9 nucleotides agree with TRBD2. Trimming at V came to 4 bases and at J to 1 base, leaving 3 bases not matched to a gene. The CDR3 contains 15 residues. Germline V gene lookup returns CDR1 SNHLY and CDR2 FYNNEI. This CDR3 reads CASSGLAEGTDTQYF. CDR3 coding DNA: TGTGCCAGCAGTGGACTAGCGGAGGGCACAGATACGCAGTATTTT.

The V gene is TRBV5-3, the J gene TRBJ2-3, with 9 bases lining up with TRBD2. TRBV5-3 is an ORF, and what it does is uncertain. This CDR3 region has 14 residues. Losses at the gene ends were 8 bases for V and 5 bases for J; bases not matched to a gene: 9. The CDR3 region has the DNA TGTGCCAGCGTAATAGCGGGAGTCCAAGATACGCAGTATTTT. Encoded protein: CASVIAGVQDTQYF.

This chain joins TRBV19 and TRBJ1-2, with 9 bases aligning to TRBD1. The CDR3 loop spans 15 amino acids. The J segment lost 8 bases and the V segment lost 5 bases, leaving 12 bases of the junction unmatched. Per germline, CDR1 LNHDA and CDR2 SQIVND (reference sequence). For the CDR3, the DNA is TGTGCCAGTAGTTCCCCCGGGACAGGGAAGTACGGCTACACCTTC. This gives the protein CASSSPGTGKYGYTF.

J is TRBJ2-2 and V is TRBV11-3, with D perhaps TRBD2 (6 bases). The CDR3 extends over 13 amino acids. Between the trimmed V and J ends, which lost 6 bases and 6 bases, there was a span of 11 bases. Germline CDR1 reads SGHNT; CDR2 reads YENEEA. Here the CDR3 DNA reads TGTGCCAGCAGAGGAGGGGTGGCCGGGGAGCTGTTTTTT. The encoded protein is CASRGGVAGELFF.

The chain couples TRBV5-1 to TRBJ2-2, with D possibly matching TRBD1 (5 bases). Trimming removed 4 bases from V and 2 bases from J, with 12 bases in between. Germline CDR1 reads SGHRS; CDR2 reads YFSETQ. The CDR3 runs to 15 residues. As DNA, the CDR3 is TGCGCCAGCAGCGAAGGGGCTTTTAACACCGGGGAGCTGTTTTTT. This translates into CASSEGAFNTGELFF.

V is TRBV6-2 or TRBV6-3 and J is TRBJ1-1, with a tentative D call TRBD1 (5 bases). Germline values: CDR1 MNHEY, CDR2 SVGEGT. V was pared by 6 bases and J by 9 bases, with 14 bases between. The length of the CDR3 is 12 residues. CDR3: CASSSMRGKAFF. CDR3 coding DNA: TGTGCCAGCAGCTCAATGCGGGGGAAAGCTTTCTTT.

The chain's CDR3 is CASRDSSNYGYTF. In DNA form, the CDR3 reads TGTGCCAGCAGGGACAGTTCTAACTATGGCTACACCTTC. This chain links TRBV6-5 with TRBJ1-2; possible D gene TRBD1, 6 bases. CDR3 size: 13 residues. Germline CDR1 and CDR2: MNHEY and SVGAGI. The germline V and J ends were trimmed by 6 bases and 0 bases, with 8 bases remaining between them.